The 13 T cell receptor beta chains in this list originate from one sample, sequenced in a study of control samples from healthy donors and cancer patients. Libraries were prepared by immunoSEQ multiplex PCR; TCRdb keeps only in-frame clonotypes and omits some of them. The data contain around 200,000 clones, about 94% of them singletons. Sequenced input: blood. The receptors come from a man aged 50 to 59 in good health.

The chain carries TRBV4-1 and TRBJ2-5; D remains unclear. The CDR3 is made up of 14 amino acids. Germline V gene lookup returns CDR1 MGHRA and CDR2 YSYEKL. The germline V and J ends were trimmed by 1 base and 1 base, with 7 bases remaining between them. Here the CDR3 DNA reads TGCGCCAGCAGCCAAGCAGACACCCAAGAGACCCAGTACTTC. Its protein is CASSQADTQETQYF.

The rearrangement uses TRBV6-2 or TRBV6-3 and TRBJ2-7; D unresolved. CDR1 and CDR2 (germline): MNHEY, SVGEGT. With 2 bases removed from V and 7 bases from J, the gap between germline ends came to 18 bases. This CDR3 is built from 15 residues. The CDR3 spells CASSYVTPGTEEQYV. For the CDR3, the DNA is TGTGCCAGCAGTTACGTGACACCCGGTACGGAAGAGCAGTACGTC.

The chain is built from TRBV28 and TRBJ1-2; maybe TRBD1 (5 bases). The CDR3 is made up of 16 amino acids. Trimming took 4 bases from V and 2 from J, leaving 17 bases between them. Germline CDR1 and CDR2: MDHEN and SYDVKM. CDR3 coding DNA: TGTGCCAGCAGTTCTCCCGGGAGGGGTCAGAACTATGGCTACACCTTC. This encodes CASSSPGRGQNYGYTF.

V is TRBV5-1 and J is TRBJ2-3; maybe TRBD2 (6 bases). V was shortened by 0 bases and J by 3 bases, with 11 bases between the two germline ends. The CDR3 totals 15 residues. Germline V gene lookup returns CDR1 SGHRS and CDR2 YFSETQ. The CDR3 DNA follows: TGCGCCAGCAGCTTGGGTGCGGGGCGAACAGATACGCAGTATTTT. The encoded protein is CASSLGAGRTDTQYF. The full variable domain, its missing parts supplied by reference TRBV5-1 and TRBJ2-3, is KAGVTQTPRYLIKTRGQQVTLSCSPISGHRSVSWYQQTPGQGLQFLFEYFSETQRNKGNFPGRFSGRQFSNSRSEMNVSTLELGDSALYLCASSLGAGRTDTQYFGPGTRLTVL.

The CDR3 sequence: CASSPTDSYEQYF. For the CDR3, the DNA is TGTGCCAGCTCACCAACAGACTCCTACGAGCAGTACTTC. The rearrangement joins TRBV18 to TRBJ2-7; no firm D call. Germline loops: CDR1 KGHSH, CDR2 LQKENI. Trimming took 2 bases from V and 0 from J, leaving 5 bases between them. CDR3 length: 13 residues.

In the case of this clone: The same CDR3 can be traced to other DNA sequences in this sample. V gene TRBV18 combines with J gene TRBJ1-1; D is uncertain. This CDR3 contains 13 residues. Germline V gene lookup returns CDR1 KGHSH and CDR2 LQKENI. Trimming took off 3 bases at V and 1 base at J, with 6 bases between the two ends. The CDR3 is CASSPDGNTEAFF. The CDR3, as DNA: TGTGCCAGCTCACCGGACGGGAACACTGAAGCTTTCTTT.

The rearrangement joins TRBV6-5 to TRBJ1-5; D is possibly TRBD1 (5 bases). Germline assignment: CDR1 MNHEY and CDR2 SVGAGI. Trimming took off 6 bases at V and 2 bases at J, with 11 bases between the two ends. The CDR3 runs 14 residues. CDR3 region: CASSPWGGNQPQHF. CDR3 DNA: TGTGCCAGCAGCCCGTGGGGGGGCAATCAGCCCCAGCATTTT.

The chain links TRBV10-2 to TRBJ1-5; TRBD1 is a possible D gene (6 bases). Trimming removed 6 bases at V and 6 bases at J, with 15 bases between. CDR1 and CDR2 from the germline V gene are WSHSY and SAAADI. The length of the CDR3 is 14 residues. Here the CDR3 reads CASRETQGFQPQHF. The DNA for the CDR3 is TGCGCCAGCAGAGAAACGCAGGGGTTTCAGCCCCAGCATTTT.

CDR3 nucleotides: TGTGCCACGGGTGCTGACGCCCCCAAGGAGACCCAGTACTTC. Translation: CATGADAPKETQYF. V is TRBV2 and J is TRBJ2-5; D remains ambiguous. Germline-derived CDR1 and CDR2 are SNHLY and FYNNEI. The ends were cut back, 10 bases at V and 5 bases at J, with 20 bases in the middle. The length of the CDR3 is 14 residues.

This chain uses TRBV30 with TRBJ2-1; 7 nucleotides agree with TRBD1. V trimming: 1 base; J trimming: 2 bases; junction bases outside the gene matches: 5. Germline values: CDR1 GTSNPN, CDR2 SVGIG (reference sequence). The CDR3 is 15 amino acids. CDR3 sequence reads: CAWSAPDRAYNEQFF. CDR3 DNA: TGTGCCTGGAGTGCCCCAGACAGGGCCTACAATGAGCAGTTCTTC.

The CDR3 protein is CASSRTAGLTGELFF. For the CDR3, the DNA is TGTGCCAGTAGTAGGACGGCAGGACTCACCGGGGAGCTGTTTTTT. This chain connects TRBV19 to TRBJ2-2, with D possibly TRBD2 on 5 matching bases. V dropped 4 bases and J dropped 4 bases, with 13 bases sitting between them. This CDR3 comprises 15 residues. The germline V gene encodes CDR1 LNHDA and CDR2 SQIVND (reference sequence).

The rearrangement joins TRBV5-4 to TRBJ1-3; tentative D call: TRBD1 (5 bases). V lost 0 bases and J 2 bases, leaving 12 bases between the germline ends. Looked up from germline, CDR1 is SGHNT and CDR2 is YYREEE (reference sequence). This CDR3 contains 16 residues. CDR3 sequence reads: CASSLAGASAGNTIYF. The DNA for the CDR3 is TGTGCCAGCAGCTTGGCCGGGGCTTCGGCTGGAAACACCATATATTTT.

This chain joins TRBV18 and TRBJ2-7, with TRBD1 identical over 7 bases. The V gene end was trimmed by 2 bases and the J gene end by 2 bases; junction bases not matched to a gene: 6. The CDR3 runs to 15 residues. Germline V gene lookup returns CDR1 KGHSH and CDR2 LQKENI. This CDR3 is CASSPGADRTYEQYF. The CDR3 coding sequence is TGTGCCAGCTCACCAGGGGCGGACAGGACCTACGAGCAGTACTTC.